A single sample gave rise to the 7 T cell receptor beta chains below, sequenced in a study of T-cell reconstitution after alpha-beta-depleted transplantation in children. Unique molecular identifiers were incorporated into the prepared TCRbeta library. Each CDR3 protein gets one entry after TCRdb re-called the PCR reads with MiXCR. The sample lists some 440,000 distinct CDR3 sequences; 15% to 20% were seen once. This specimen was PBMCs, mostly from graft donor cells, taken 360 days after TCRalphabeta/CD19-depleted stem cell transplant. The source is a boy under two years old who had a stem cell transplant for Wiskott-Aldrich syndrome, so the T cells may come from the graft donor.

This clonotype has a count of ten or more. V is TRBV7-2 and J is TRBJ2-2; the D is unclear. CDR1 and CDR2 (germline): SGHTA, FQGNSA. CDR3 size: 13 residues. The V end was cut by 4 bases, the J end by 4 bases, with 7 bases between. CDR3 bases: TGTGCCAGCAGCTATAAGAGCACCGGGGAGCTGTTTTTT. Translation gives CASSYKSTGELFF.

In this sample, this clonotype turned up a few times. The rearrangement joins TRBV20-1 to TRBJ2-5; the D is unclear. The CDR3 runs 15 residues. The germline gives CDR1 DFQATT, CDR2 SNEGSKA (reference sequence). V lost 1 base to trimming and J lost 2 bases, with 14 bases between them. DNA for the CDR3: TGCAGTGCTAGAGGTTTGACCAGCCCTCAAGAGACCCAGTACTTC. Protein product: CSARGLTSPQETQYF.

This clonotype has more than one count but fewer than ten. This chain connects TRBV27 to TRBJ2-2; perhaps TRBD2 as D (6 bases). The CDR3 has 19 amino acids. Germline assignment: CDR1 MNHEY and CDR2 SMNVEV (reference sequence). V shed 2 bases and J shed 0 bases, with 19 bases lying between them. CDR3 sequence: CASSLRSRGGTANTGELFF. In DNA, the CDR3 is TGTGCCAGCAGTTTACGGAGTCGGGGAGGAACCGCGAACACCGGGGAGCTGTTTTTT.

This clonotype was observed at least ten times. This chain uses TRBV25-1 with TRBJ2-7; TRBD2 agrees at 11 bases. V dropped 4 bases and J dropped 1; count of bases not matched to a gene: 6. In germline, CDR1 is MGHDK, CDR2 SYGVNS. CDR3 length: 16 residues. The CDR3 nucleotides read TGTGCCAGCAGTGCCCGAGGACTAGCGGGTTCCTACGAGCAGTACTTC. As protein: CASSARGLAGSYEQYF.

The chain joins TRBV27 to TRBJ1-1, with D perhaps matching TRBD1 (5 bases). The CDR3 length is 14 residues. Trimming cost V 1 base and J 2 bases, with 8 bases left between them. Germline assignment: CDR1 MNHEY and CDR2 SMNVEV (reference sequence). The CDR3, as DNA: TGTGCCAGCAGTTTATTTGGGGGTAACACTGAAGCTTTCTTT. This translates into CASSLFGGNTEAFF.

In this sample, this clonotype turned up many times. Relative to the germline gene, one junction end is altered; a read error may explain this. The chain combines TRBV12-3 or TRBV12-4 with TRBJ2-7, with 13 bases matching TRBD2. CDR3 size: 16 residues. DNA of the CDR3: TGTGCCAGCAGTGTAGCAAGGACTAGCGGGAGATACGAGCAGTACTTC. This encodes CASSVARTSGRYEQYF.

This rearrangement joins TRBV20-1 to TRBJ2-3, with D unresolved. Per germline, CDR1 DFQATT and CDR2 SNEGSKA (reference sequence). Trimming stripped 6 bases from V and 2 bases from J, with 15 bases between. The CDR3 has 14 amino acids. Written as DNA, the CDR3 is TGCAGTGCGCGATTCACGCCCAACACAGATACGCAGTATTTT. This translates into CSARFTPNTDTQYF.